The 15 T cell receptor beta chains below all came from one sample that was sequenced in a study of T cell repertoires in cytomegalovirus infection. These TCRs' antigens remain unknown. TCRdb reprocessed the reads with MiXCR, giving one entry per CDR3 protein. This sample has approximately 300,000 distinct CDR3 sequences, with 20% to 30% found just once. The specimen comprised cultured PBMCs, sampled from culture after CMV antigen stimulation. These receptors originate from a human donor in good health (CMV status not recorded). Some clones in this sample may be carry-over from other donors' samples.

This clonotype was seen repeatedly, ten times or more. The chain joins TRBV4-3 to TRBJ2-7, with D possibly being TRBD1 or TRBD2 (6 bases each). The germline gives CDR1 LGHNA, CDR2 YSLEER. With 0 bases removed from V and 5 bases from J, the gap between germline ends came to 17 bases. This CDR3 spans 16 amino acids. CDR3 protein: CASSQEGATWGDEQYF. DNA of the CDR3: TGCGCCAGCAGCCAAGAGGGGGCCACCTGGGGGGACGAGCAGTACTTC.

The chain employs TRBV4-3 and TRBJ2-5, with D possibly TRBD2 on 6 matching bases. Germline assignment: CDR1 LGHNA and CDR2 YSLEER. V gave up 3 bases and J gave up 2 bases, with 16 bases separating them. The CDR3 runs 16 residues. CDR3 in DNA: TGCGCCAGCAGCCAGGCGGGGATGAGCGGGCAAGAGACCCAGTACTTC. As protein: CASSQAGMSGQETQYF.

This clonotype has just a few counts. V and J are TRBV6-2 or TRBV6-3 and TRBJ2-3, with 16 bases identical to TRBD2. Looked up from germline, CDR1 is MNHEY and CDR2 is SVGEGT. The J segment lost 4 bases and the V segment lost 2 bases, leaving 12 bases of the junction unmatched. The CDR3 loop spans 20 amino acids. The CDR3 coding sequence is TGTGCCAGCAGTTACCGGAAGGGACTAGCGGGAGGGCCGTTGGCAGATACGCAGTATTTT. Its translation is CASSYRKGLAGGPLADTQYF.

This clonotype was counted many times. The CDR3 loop is CASSATGAFYEQYV. In DNA, the CDR3 is TGTGCCAGCTCAGCGACCGGGGCCTTCTACGAGCAGTACGTC. The V call is TRBV7-2, the J call TRBJ2-7; D may correspond to TRBD1 or TRBD2 (5 bases each). The V end was cut by 8 bases, the J end by 3 bases, with 17 bases between. Germline V gene data show CDR1 as SGHTA and CDR2 as FQGNSA. This CDR3 spans 14 amino acids.

This clonotype was found a few times. V gene TRBV7-2 combines with J gene TRBJ1-2; no definite D call. Germline V gives CDR1 SGHTA, CDR2 FQGNSA. This CDR3 contains 11 residues. V lost 7 bases to trimming and J lost 10 bases, with 13 bases between them. CDR3 region: CASTSRSVYTF. CDR3 coding DNA: TGTGCCAGCACCTCCAGGAGTGTCTACACCTTC.

V and J are TRBV20-1 and TRBJ1-5; D perhaps matches TRBD1 (6 bases). Germline values: CDR1 DFQATT, CDR2 SNEGSKA (reference sequence). V was pared by 0 bases and J by 0 bases, with 24 bases between. The CDR3 covers 20 residues. DNA for the CDR3: TGCAGTGCTAGAGAAACCGGGGGGCCCAATTCCAACCCTAGCAATCAGCCCCAGCATTTT. It translates to CSARETGGPNSNPSNQPQHF.

The sample holds many counts of this clonotype. The CDR3 DNA reads as TGTGCCAGCAGCATGCGGGGGACTAGCAGCTACGAGCAGTACGTC. Encoded protein: CASSMRGTSSYEQYV. V and J are TRBV7-8 and TRBJ2-7; 9 bases align to TRBD2. There are 15 residues in the CDR3. The germline CDR1 and CDR2 sequences are SGHVS and FQNEAQ. V gave up 5 bases and J gave up 3 bases; unmatched junction bases: 8.

The CDR3 coding sequence is TGTGCCACGCTGACCGGAGGCTTCTCCTACAATGAGCAGTTCTTC. It translates to CATLTGGFSYNEQFF. The genes are TRBV6-2 or TRBV6-3 and TRBJ2-1; a possible D gene is TRBD2 (5 bases). V lost 10 bases to trimming and J lost 0 bases, with 16 bases between them. This CDR3 has 15 residues. Germline CDR1 and CDR2: MNHEY and SVGEGT.

This clonotype was detected many times. This rearrangement joins TRBV6-6 to TRBJ2-1; 9 bases match TRBD1. The CDR3 length is 16 residues. Germline-derived CDR1 and CDR2 are MNHNY and SVGAGI (reference sequence). The V gene end was trimmed by 5 bases and the J gene end by 7 bases; junction bases not matched to a gene: 12. CDR3 in DNA: TGTGCCAGCAGTAGTCCCGGGACAGGGTTCAGTAATGAGCAGTTCTTC. Protein: CASSSPGTGFSNEQFF.

This clonotype appeared a few times. The chain's CDR3 is CASSFPAGRASGIYNEQFF. CDR3 DNA sequence: TGTGCCAGCAGTTTCCCAGCTGGTCGGGCTAGCGGGATCTACAATGAGCAGTTCTTC. The chain has TRBV28 and TRBJ2-1; 9 bases are a match to TRBD2. Per the germline V gene, CDR1 is MDHEN and CDR2 is SYDVKM. The CDR3 is 19 residues long. J gave up 3 bases and V 3 bases, and 15 bases lay outside the gene matches.

This clonotype was counted only a few times. J is TRBJ2-4 and V is TRBV12-3 or TRBV12-4; maybe TRBD2 (5 bases). The CDR3 consists of 14 residues. V was cut by 4 bases and J by 0 bases, with 7 bases left in between. CDR3 in amino acids: CASSYGIAKNIQYF. In nucleotides, the CDR3 is TGTGCCAGCAGTTACGGGATAGCCAAAAACATTCAGTACTTC.

This chain joins TRBV20-1 and TRBJ2-1, with D tentatively TRBD2 (5 bases). Trimming stripped 1 base from V and 5 bases from J, with 9 bases between. CDR3 length: 13 residues. Germline CDR1 reads DFQATT; CDR2 reads SNEGSKA (reference sequence). The DNA of the CDR3 is TGCAGTGCTAGAGGGGGAGCAAACAATGAGCAGTTCTTC. It encodes CSARGGANNEQFF.

The chain uses TRBV4-1 and TRBJ2-6; tentatively, D is TRBD1 (6 bases). Germline loops: CDR1 MGHRA, CDR2 YSYEKL. With 3 bases removed from V and 0 bases from J, the gap between germline ends came to 18 bases. CDR3 length equals 19 residues. The CDR3 region has the DNA TGCGCCAGCAGCCAGAGACCTGGGGGACACGGCTCTGGGGCCAACGTCCTGACTTTC. Residues: CASSQRPGGHGSGANVLTF.

This chain uses TRBV15 with TRBJ2-7; a weak D match, TRBD2 (5 bases). With 0 bases removed from V and 3 bases from J, the gap between germline ends came to 9 bases. CDR1 and CDR2 from the germline V gene are LNHNV and YYDKDF (reference sequence). The CDR3 sequence is 14 residues long. CDR3: CATSRDTGNYEQYF. In nucleotides, the CDR3 is TGTGCCACCAGCAGAGACACGGGAAACTACGAGCAGTACTTC.

This clonotype was observed at least ten times. The rearrangement uses TRBV14 and TRBJ1-5; D is unresolved. CDR1 and CDR2 (germline): SGHDN, FVKESK. V shed 0 bases and J shed 6 bases, with 6 bases lying between them. This CDR3 spans 13 amino acids. Written as DNA, the CDR3 is TGTGCCAGCAGCCAAGATCTTGGTCAGCCCCAGCATTTT. Protein sequence: CASSQDLGQPQHF.